A single sample is the source of the 19 T cell receptor beta chains below, sequenced in a study of cytomegalovirus exposure and HLA in healthy donors. Primers: 60 Vbeta forward and 13 Jbeta reverse. Using immunoSEQ multiplex PCR, the repertoire was profiled, and TCRdb retains in-frame clones only, with some absent. The table has around 160,000 clones, roughly 85% seen once. Sequenced material: PBMCs. All receptors come from a man aged 18 to 29 in good health and CMV-seropositive.

The chain employs TRBV5-1 and TRBJ1-2, with TRBD1 matching 8 bases. The J segment lost 3 bases and the V segment lost 4 bases, leaving 2 bases of the junction unmatched. The V gene's germline CDR1 is SGHRS and CDR2 YFSETQ. The CDR3 contains 13 residues. As DNA, the CDR3 is TGCGCCAGCAGCGCGGACAGGGACTATGGCTACACCTTC. Its translation is CASSADRDYGYTF.

The chain recombines TRBV11-2 with TRBJ2-7, with D unclear. The CDR3 runs 12 residues. Trimming took off 6 bases at V and 9 bases at J, with 15 bases between the two ends. Looked up from germline, CDR1 is SGHAT and CDR2 is FQNNGV. The CDR3 DNA follows: TGTGCCAGCAGTACACCGGGTTTCGGGCAGTACTTC. Encoded protein: CASSTPGFGQYF.

This chain uses TRBV19 with TRBJ1-1; D is unresolved. V was pared by 4 bases and J by 6 bases, with 12 bases between. The CDR3 loop spans 13 amino acids. Germline CDR1 reads LNHDA; CDR2 reads SQIVND (reference sequence). The CDR3 sequence: CASSTPLGAEAFF. In DNA, the CDR3 is TGTGCCAGTAGTACACCCTTGGGCGCTGAAGCTTTCTTT. The full variable domain, completed using reference TRBV19 and TRBJ1-1, is DGGITQSPKYLFRKEGQNVTLSCEQNLNHDAMYWYRQDPGQGLRLIYYSQIVNDFQKGDIAEGYSVSREKKESFPLTVTSAQKNPTAFYLCASSTPLGAEAFFGQGTRLTVV.

V usage is TRBV9 and J usage is TRBJ1-4, with 7 bases matching TRBD1. Germline CDR1 reads SGDLS; CDR2 reads YYNGEE. The V gene end was trimmed by 0 bases and the J gene end by 7 bases; junction bases not matched to a gene: 6. This CDR3 has 15 residues. CDR3 sequence (DNA): TGTGCCAGCAGCGTAGGTACAGGGGATCTTGAAAAACTGTTTTTT. Translation: CASSVGTGDLEKLFF.

This clone has only a few counts. This rearrangement joins TRBV4-1 to TRBJ1-3, with D hard to call. Trimming took 0 bases from V and 2 from J, leaving 8 bases between them. The CDR3 is 15 amino acids. Germline values: CDR1 MGHRA, CDR2 YSYEKL. CDR3 nucleotide sequence: TGCGCCAGCAGCCAAGATGCGGGGACTGGAAACACCATATATTTT. Protein sequence: CASSQDAGTGNTIYF.

This chain's CDR3 is CASSQGHSGGALNEQYF. CDR3 nucleotide sequence: TGTGCCAGCAGCCAAGGTCATAGCGGGGGGGCCCTGAACGAGCAGTACTTC. This chain joins TRBV4-2 and TRBJ2-7; 11 bases are shared with TRBD2. Germline V gene lookup returns CDR1 LGHNA and CDR2 YNFKEQ. This CDR3 is 17 amino acids long. The junction had 10 bases not matched to a gene; V was cut back by 1 base and J by 5 bases.

V gene TRBV10-1 combines with J gene TRBJ2-7; tentatively, D is TRBD2 (5 bases). The germline V gene has CDR1 WNHNN and CDR2 SYGVQD (reference sequence). Trimming took off 8 bases at V and 9 bases at J, with 23 bases between the two ends. CDR3 length: 14 residues. In nucleotides, the CDR3 is TGCGCCAGCGCCCCCCAAGGGAGTCCTAAGGGGCAGTACTTC. It translates to CASAPQGSPKGQYF.

CDR3 nucleotides: TGTGCCAGCAGTTATAGTAACTATGGCTACACCTTC. Protein sequence: CASSYSNYGYTF. This chain links TRBV11-2 with TRBJ1-2; D is unresolved. V dropped 6 bases and J dropped 1 base, with 6 bases sitting between them. This CDR3 has 12 residues. Germline V gene lookup returns CDR1 SGHAT and CDR2 FQNNGV.

This clone came up a few times. The V call is TRBV29-1, the J call TRBJ2-1, with D unresolved. The germline gives CDR1 SQVTM, CDR2 ANQGSEA. This CDR3 comprises 12 residues. Deletions cut 0 bases from V and 9 bases from J, with 9 bases between. The CDR3 loop reads CSVEDLVGEQFF. The CDR3 coding sequence is TGCAGCGTTGAAGACCTAGTGGGTGAGCAGTTCTTC.

The V gene is TRBV2, the J gene TRBJ1-1; D is unresolved. Per the germline V gene, CDR1 is SNHLY and CDR2 is FYNNEI. The CDR3 extends over 14 amino acids. The germline V and J ends were trimmed by 7 bases and 1 base, with 13 bases remaining between them. CDR3 coding DNA: TGTGCCAGCATCCAAGGACTCCCGAACACTGAAGCTTTCTTT. The encoded protein is CASIQGLPNTEAFF.

The chain links TRBV7-6 to TRBJ2-5; D perhaps matches TRBD1 (5 bases). Trimming left V 5 bases short and J 1 base short, with 23 bases between. The CDR3 runs 18 residues. Germline V lookup: CDR1 SGHVS, CDR2 FNYEAQ. The CDR3 here is CASSPTSPAGYPQETQYF. As DNA, the CDR3 is TGTGCCAGCAGCCCCACGTCCCCCGCAGGGTATCCCCAAGAGACCCAGTACTTC.

As concerns this clone: Sequence at one end of the junction differs from germline and may be a read error. The rearrangement joins TRBV7-6 to TRBJ2-3; 8 bases map to TRBD1. Looked up from germline, CDR1 is SGHVS and CDR2 is FNYEAQ. The CDR3 length is 18 residues. CDR3 sequence reads: CASSPLVAGGAGRDMQYF. Here the CDR3 DNA reads TGTGCCAGCAGCCCCTTGGTGGCAGGGGGCGCGGGGCGAGATATGCAGTATTTT.

The gene calls are TRBV12-5 and TRBJ2-7, with a weak D call TRBD1 (6 bases). Deletions cut 0 bases from V and 2 bases from J, with 14 bases between. This CDR3 has 16 amino acids. Per germline, CDR1 LGHNT and CDR2 FRNRAP. CDR3 loop: CASGLVRGTPTYEQYF. The CDR3 region has the DNA TGTGCTAGTGGTTTGGTACGAGGGACACCAACCTACGAGCAGTACTTC.

This sequence joins TRBV27 and TRBJ1-2, with 7 bases fitting TRBD1. This CDR3 spans 12 amino acids. V lost 5 bases, J lost 7 bases, and 4 bases stayed unmatched. CDR1 and CDR2 from the germline V gene are MNHEY and SMNVEV (reference sequence). The DNA of the CDR3 is TGTGCCAGCAGTCCCGACAGGGTTGGCTACACCTTC. It translates to CASSPDRVGYTF.

The chain carries TRBV10-1 and TRBJ2-2, with TRBD1 identical over 9 bases. CDR1 is WNHNN, CDR2 SYGVQD, per germline (reference sequence). The V segment lost 3 bases and the J segment 4 bases; nucleotides outside the gene matches: 12. The CDR3 runs 18 residues. The CDR3 loop reads CASSDPIGTGTGTGELFF. In DNA form, the CDR3 reads TGCGCCAGCAGTGACCCGATTGGGACAGGGACGGGCACCGGGGAGCTGTTTTTT.

This chain joins TRBV6-5 and TRBJ1-6; D ambiguous. The V gene lost 5 bases and the J gene lost 7 bases, with 12 bases spanning the gap. Looked up from germline, CDR1 is MNHEY and CDR2 is SVGAGI. The CDR3 totals 14 residues. The CDR3 DNA is TGTGCCAGCAGTCCTTCTACGGGGAATTCACCCCTCCACTTT. Translated, it gives CASSPSTGNSPLHF.

The chain recombines TRBV12-2 with TRBJ1-4; the D call of TRBD1 is as the table states it, not checked on the DNA. TRBV12-2 is a pseudogene segment. The CDR3 is 16 amino acids. Here the CDR3 reads CASRFFAGAAGEKLFF. As DNA, the CDR3 is TGTGCAAGTCGCTTCTTTGCAGGGGCTGCGGGTGAAAAACTGTTTTTT.

This chain connects TRBV15 to TRBJ2-3; perhaps TRBD1 as D (6 bases). With 0 bases removed from V and 2 bases from J, the gap between germline ends came to 18 bases. The germline CDR1 and CDR2 sequences are LNHNV and YYDKDF (reference sequence). This CDR3 region has 18 residues. The CDR3 spells CATSRDTPGTRVTDTQYF. Written as DNA, the CDR3 is TGTGCCACCAGCAGAGATACCCCCGGGACAAGGGTCACAGATACGCAGTATTTT.

The rearrangement joins TRBV30 to TRBJ1-2; tentative D call: TRBD1 (5 bases). The CDR3 has 14 residues. The V end lost 3 bases, the J end lost 1 base, and 12 bases lay between the germline ends. Looked up from germline, CDR1 is GTSNPN and CDR2 is SVGIG (reference sequence). This CDR3 is CAWRGGPINYGYTF. The CDR3 DNA sequence: TGTGCCTGGAGGGGGGGACCGATTAACTATGGCTACACCTTC.